Listed here are 25 T cell receptor beta chains from one sample, sequenced in a study of OX40 agonist ivuxolimab in advanced cancers. TCRdb keeps only in-frame clones here, not all; method: immunoSEQ multiplex PCR. The sample contains tens of thousands of clones, approximately 82% of which appear only once. The material sequenced was CD4+ or CD8+ T cells sorted from blood, taken in a trial of the OX40 agonist ivuxolimab. The receptor source for this set is an adult with an advanced solid tumor such as melanoma, head and neck, liver or kidney cancer.

For the CDR3, the DNA is TGTGCCAGTAGTGGAATGCTGAAATCACAAAGTCGGGCCAACGTCCTGACTTTC. Translated: CASSGMLKSQSRANVLTF. V gene TRBV19 combines with J gene TRBJ2-6; D is unresolved. V was cut by 5 bases and J by 5 bases, with 22 bases left in between. Germline V gives CDR1 LNHDA, CDR2 SQIVND (reference sequence). The CDR3 is 18 residues long. The full variable domain, its missing parts supplied by reference TRBV19 and TRBJ2-6, is DGGITQSPKYLFRKEGQNVTLSCEQNLNHDAMYWYRQDPGQGLRLIYYSQIVNDFQKGDIAEGYSVSREKKESFPLTVTSAQKNPTAFYLCASSGMLKSQSRANVLTFGAGSRLTVL.

This CDR3 is CASSRQGKDTQYF. In DNA form, the CDR3 reads TGCGCCAGCAGCCGACAGGGGAAAGATACGCAGTATTTT. This rearrangement joins TRBV10-1 to TRBJ2-3; 8 bases align to TRBD1. The CDR3 covers 13 residues. The V segment lost 6 bases and the J segment 5 bases; nucleotides outside the gene matches: 4. CDR1 is WNHNN, CDR2 SYGVQD, per germline (reference sequence).

The CDR3 is CASSPTGSYYGYTF. As DNA, the CDR3 is TGTGCCAGCAGCCCGACAGGGAGTTATTATGGCTACACCTTC. The rearrangement uses TRBV14 and TRBJ1-2, with 7 bases matching TRBD1. Germline CDR1 and CDR2: SGHDN and FVKESK. The CDR3 covers 14 residues. V lost 4 bases to trimming and J lost 5 bases; unmatched junction nucleotides: 7.

The CDR3 protein is CASSETGDNEQFF. In DNA, the CDR3 is TGTGCCAGCAGTGAAACAGGGGATAATGAGCAGTTCTTC. The V gene is TRBV2, the J gene TRBJ2-1, with 7 positions matching TRBD1. This CDR3 comprises 13 residues. Germline CDR1 reads SNHLY; CDR2 reads FYNNEI. The J segment lost 7 bases and the V segment lost 2 bases, leaving 2 bases of the junction unmatched.

This clone showed up just a few times. The J gene is TRBJ2-7, the V gene TRBV5-1; TRBD2 matches 9 bases. The germline V gene has CDR1 SGHRS and CDR2 YFSETQ. With 0 bases clipped from V and 4 bases from J, the junction kept 5 bases outside the gene matches. The CDR3 has 15 amino acids. CDR3 in amino acids: CASSLGASGVYEQYF. The CDR3 nucleotides read TGCGCCAGCAGCTTGGGCGCTAGCGGGGTATACGAGCAGTACTTC.

The V gene is TRBV7-9, the J gene TRBJ2-1; weak D call: TRBD2 (5 bases). Germline V lookup: CDR1 SEHNR, CDR2 FQNEAQ (reference sequence). CDR3 size: 13 residues. V gave up 5 bases and J gave up 4 bases, with 9 bases separating them. This CDR3 is CASSPGEYNEQFF. CDR3 DNA: TGTGCCAGCAGCCCCGGGGAGTACAATGAGCAGTTCTTC.

V is TRBV6-5 and J is TRBJ1-5, with D uncertain. Trimming removed 5 bases at V and 1 base at J, with 6 bases between. The CDR3 has 13 residues. The V gene's germline CDR1 is MNHEY and CDR2 SVGAGI. The DNA of the CDR3 is TGTGCCAGCAGTGAAGTCAGCAATCAGCCCCAGCATTTT. It specifies CASSEVSNQPQHF.

V is TRBV29-1 and J is TRBJ1-1; D not certain. V gave up 1 base and J gave up 0 bases, with 9 bases separating them. CDR1 SQVTM and CDR2 ANQGSEA come from the germline V gene. The CDR3 extends over 14 amino acids. CDR3 DNA sequence: TGCAGCGTTGAAGGGGCGGTAATGAACACTGAAGCTTTCTTT. This sequence encodes CSVEGAVMNTEAFF.

The chain recombines TRBV30 with TRBJ2-1, with TRBD1 identical over 7 bases. This CDR3 contains 14 residues. V gave up 4 bases and J gave up 6 bases; unmatched junction bases: 9. Germline V lookup: CDR1 GTSNPN, CDR2 SVGIG (reference sequence). CDR3 DNA sequence: TGTGCCTGGATGAAGGGGGCTCAATCCAATGAGCAGTTCTTC. Amino acid sequence: CAWMKGAQSNEQFF. Full variable domain (missing parts from reference TRBV30 and TRBJ2-1): SQTIHQWPATLVQPVGSPLSLECTVEGTSNPNLYWYRQAAGRGLQLLFYSVGIGQISSEVPQNLSASRPQDRQFILSSKKLLLSDSGFYLCAWMKGAQSNEQFFGPGTRLTVL.

The chain employs TRBV6-5 and TRBJ1-2, with a weak D call TRBD1 (5 bases). Trimming stripped 4 bases from V and 3 bases from J, with 9 bases between. The CDR3 runs 13 residues. Germline V gives CDR1 MNHEY, CDR2 SVGAGI. The CDR3: CASSWGLYYGYTF. CDR3 nucleotide sequence: TGTGCCAGCAGTTGGGGACTTTACTATGGCTACACCTTC.

This chain uses TRBV27 with TRBJ2-6; tentatively, D is TRBD2 (5 bases). Per the germline V gene, CDR1 is MNHEY and CDR2 is SMNVEV (reference sequence). There are 15 residues in the CDR3. The V end was cut by 5 bases, the J end by 0 bases, with 8 bases between. This CDR3 reads CASSPRDSGANVLTF. CDR3 nucleotide sequence: TGTGCCAGCAGTCCCCGGGACTCTGGGGCCAACGTCCTGACTTTC.

In this sample, this clone turned up once. The chain employs TRBV7-3 and TRBJ2-5, with 11 bases matching TRBD2. CDR1 is SGHTA and CDR2 is FQGTGA in the germline V gene. The J segment lost 3 bases and the V segment lost 8 bases, leaving 8 bases of the junction unmatched. This CDR3 has 15 amino acids. CDR3 loop: CASGPSGGTEETQYF. The CDR3, as DNA: TGTGCCAGCGGTCCTAGCGGGGGGACCGAAGAGACCCAGTACTTC. Based on the CDR3 plus reference TRBV7-3 and TRBJ2-5, the full variable domain is GAGVSQTPSNKVTEKGKYVELRCDPISGHTALYWYRQSLGQGPEFLIYFQGTGAADDSGLPNDRFFAVRPEGSVSTLKIQRTERGDSAVYLCASGPSGGTEETQYFGPGTRLLVL.

The rearrangement links TRBV7-2 to TRBJ1-5, with D unresolved. The CDR3 runs to 13 residues. The V and J ends lost 4 bases and 2 bases respectively, with 6 bases between them. Germline assignment: CDR1 SGHTA and CDR2 FQGNSA. This CDR3 is CASSSAGNQPQHF. The CDR3, as DNA: TGTGCCAGCAGCTCCGCGGGCAATCAGCCCCAGCATTTT.

The V and J genes are TRBV6-5 and TRBJ1-2; 12 bases line up with TRBD1. Looked up from germline, CDR1 is MNHEY and CDR2 is SVGAGI. The CDR3 is made up of 14 amino acids. The trim removed 8 bases at V and 3 bases at J, leaving 4 bases unmatched. DNA of the CDR3: TGTGCCAGCTCTGGGACAGGGGGCGACTATGGCTACACCTTC. Its translation: CASSGTGGDYGYTF.

This clone appeared once. V and J are TRBV7-2 and TRBJ2-1; D call uncertain. Germline CDR1 is SGHTA and CDR2 is FQGNSA. The CDR3 consists of 14 residues. Trimming removed 1 base from V and 4 bases from J, with 8 bases in between. The CDR3 nucleotides read TGTGCCAGCAGCTTAGTCTCTAATTACAATGAGCAGTTCTTC. Its translation is CASSLVSNYNEQFF.

The chain is built from TRBV15 and TRBJ1-1; 10 bases align to TRBD1. The V gene end was trimmed by 1 base and the J gene end by 4 bases; junction bases not matched to a gene: 12. Germline V gene lookup returns CDR1 LNHNV and CDR2 YYDKDF (reference sequence). The CDR3 sequence is 18 residues long. Written as DNA, the CDR3 is TGTGCCACCAGCAGAGGAGGGGGACAGGGGAGCCAGGGCACTGAAGCTTTCTTT. It encodes CATSRGGGQGSQGTEAFF.

The V call is TRBV10-3, the J call TRBJ1-2, with D perhaps matching TRBD1 (6 bases). This CDR3 is built from 12 residues. Germline V gene lookup returns CDR1 ENHRY and CDR2 SYGVKD. Deletions cut 8 bases from V and 5 bases from J, with 12 bases between. CDR3 nucleotides: TGTGCCATCCAAGCCAGGGGTTATGGCTACACCTTC. Translation: CAIQARGYGYTF.

This rearrangement joins TRBV27 to TRBJ1-2; 7 positions agree with TRBD1. J was trimmed by 4 bases and V by 6 bases; bases with no gene match: 8. This CDR3 has 14 residues. CDR1 MNHEY and CDR2 SMNVEV come from the germline V gene (reference sequence). CDR3 residues: CASREAGGGYGYTF. The CDR3 DNA is TGTGCCAGCAGGGAGGCAGGGGGGGGCTATGGCTACACCTTC.

A single count supports this clone. The rearrangement links TRBV27 to TRBJ2-3; D perhaps matches TRBD1 (6 bases). This CDR3 contains 15 residues. Germline V gene sequence: CDR1 MNHEY, CDR2 SMNVEV (reference sequence). Between the trimmed V and J ends, which lost 7 bases and 4 bases, there was a span of 18 bases. CDR3: CASKRGWVSADTQYF. In DNA, the CDR3 is TGTGCCAGCAAAAGGGGGTGGGTTTCGGCAGATACGCAGTATTTT.

The J gene is TRBJ2-2, the V gene TRBV4-1; 8 nucleotides match TRBD1. The germline CDR1 and CDR2 sequences are MGHRA and YSYEKL. The trim removed 3 bases at V and 6 bases at J, leaving 6 bases unmatched. The CDR3 extends over 15 amino acids. DNA of the CDR3: TGCGCCAGCAGCCACTTGACAGGGGACCCCGGGGAGCTGTTTTTT. As protein: CASSHLTGDPGELFF.

The CDR3 bases are TGTGCCAGCAGCTTGTTTGCAGGAGCTAACACTGAAGCTTTCTTT. Amino acids: CASSLFAGANTEAFF. The V and J genes are TRBV5-4 and TRBJ1-1; the D is unclear. Germline lookup yields CDR1 SGHNT and CDR2 YYREEE (reference sequence). The CDR3 runs to 15 residues. Trimming stripped 1 base from V and 2 bases from J, with 12 bases between.

The V call is TRBV2, the J call TRBJ1-2; D call uncertain. The germline V gene has CDR1 SNHLY and CDR2 FYNNEI. V gave up 8 bases and J gave up 4 bases, with 11 bases separating them. CDR3 length: 12 residues. The CDR3 nucleotides read TGTGCCAGCGGGCTGGTCAGCTATGGCTACACCTTC. Protein product: CASGLVSYGYTF.

The chain couples TRBV9 to TRBJ2-5, with TRBD2 matching over 10 bases. The V gene's germline CDR1 is SGDLS and CDR2 YYNGEE. Germline trimming cut 3 bases from V and 5 bases from J; bases unmatched to any gene: 10. The CDR3 is 16 amino acids. The CDR3 here is CASSASPGLASETQYF. For the CDR3, the DNA is TGTGCCAGCAGCGCATCCCCGGGACTAGCGAGTGAGACCCAGTACTTC. Variable domain in full (rest from reference TRBV9 and TRBJ2-5): DSGVTQTPKHLITATGQRVTLRCSPRSGDLSVYWYQQSLDQGLQFLIQYYNGEERAKGNILERFSAQQFPDLHSELNLSSLELGDSALYFCASSASPGLASETQYFGPGTRLLVL.

This chain uses TRBV7-9 with TRBJ2-1, with TRBD2 matching 7 bases. J lost 4 bases, V lost 1 base, and 13 bases had no gene match. The CDR3 contains 18 residues. Germline CDR1 and CDR2: SEHNR and FQNEAQ (reference sequence). The CDR3 sequence is CASSLEPAGVPPYNEQFF. Written as DNA, the CDR3 is TGTGCCAGCAGCTTAGAACCCGCGGGAGTCCCTCCATACAATGAGCAGTTCTTC.

This sequence joins TRBV28 and TRBJ2-6, with 7 bases lining up with TRBD1. Per germline, CDR1 MDHEN and CDR2 SYDVKM. Trimming cost V 5 bases and J 4 bases; bases outside gene matches: 8. The CDR3 has 16 residues. The CDR3 DNA reads as TGTGCCAGCAGTCGTTCGACAGGGTCAGGGGCCAACGTCCTGACTTTC. Translation gives CASSRSTGSGANVLTF.